The 4 T cell receptor beta chains below were found in one sample sequenced in a study of shared clonotypes between healthy human individuals. Profiling relied on immunoSEQ multiplex PCR, and the TCRdb table lists in-frame clones only, not all of them. The data contain over a million clones, under 80% of them singletons. The sample was memory CD4+ T cells sorted from blood. The subset was: CD45RA-negative fraction. All receptors derive from a man younger than 35 in good health.

The chain combines TRBV19 with TRBJ2-5, with 8 positions matching TRBD1. The V gene end was trimmed by 7 bases and the J gene end by 1 base; junction bases not matched to a gene: 8. There are 15 residues in the CDR3. Germline loops: CDR1 LNHDA, CDR2 SQIVND (reference sequence). CDR3 in amino acids: CASKFGTGSQETQYF. The CDR3 nucleotides read TGTGCCAGTAAGTTCGGGACAGGAAGCCAAGAGACCCAGTACTTC.

This rearrangement joins TRBV10-2 to TRBJ1-1; TRBD1 is a possible D gene (5 bases). Germline V lookup: CDR1 WSHSY, CDR2 SAAADI. V dropped 9 bases and J dropped 1 base, with 15 bases sitting between them. This CDR3 comprises 14 residues. The CDR3 loop reads CASYTGLKNTEAFF. CDR3 DNA sequence: TGCGCCAGTTATACGGGACTCAAGAACACTGAAGCTTTCTTT.

About this clone itself: The junction and the germline gene differ at one end; a read error may be behind it. The rearrangement uses TRBV7-7 and TRBJ2-2; TRBD1 might be the D (6 bases). CDR1 and CDR2 from the germline V gene are SSHAT and FNYEAQ (reference sequence). The CDR3 loop spans 14 amino acids. The CDR3 DNA sequence: TGTGCTAGCAGCTCTGGACAGAAAGCCGGGGAGCTGTTTTTT. Protein product: CASSSGQKAGELFF.

This clone was recorded once. The chain uses TRBV7-9 and TRBJ2-1; D is uncertain. This CDR3 has 17 residues. Germline V gene data show CDR1 as SEHNR and CDR2 as FQNEAQ (reference sequence). Between the trimmed V and J ends, which lost 4 bases and 5 bases, there was a span of 21 bases. CDR3 coding DNA: TGTGCCAGCAGCTCCCCCGGTGTTAGCATGGTTCACAATGAGCAGTTCTTC. Its protein product is CASSSPGVSMVHNEQFF.